Shown below are 7 T cell receptor beta chains from a single sample sequenced in a study of early T cells in non-severe SARS-CoV-2 infection. TCRdb re-analysed the 5' RACE reads in MiXCR, keeping a single row per CDR3 protein. The data contain roughly 25,000 distinct CDR3 sequences, more than 4.5% of them singletons. Sequencing was carried out using whole blood. Receptors originate from an adult who was a healthcare worker with PCR-confirmed SARS-CoV-2 infection or an uninfected control (not recorded which).

This clonotype was detected many times. This chain connects TRBV20-1 to TRBJ2-7, with TRBD2 identical over 9 bases. J gave up 3 bases and V 3 bases, and 6 bases lay outside the gene matches. Germline V gene lookup returns CDR1 DFQATT and CDR2 SNEGSKA (reference sequence). The CDR3 runs to 14 residues. CDR3 amino acids: CSASRAGGNYEQYF. The DNA of the CDR3 is TGCAGTGCTAGTCGAGCGGGGGGTAACTACGAGCAGTACTTC.

Concerning this clonotype itself: A much more abundant neighbour one base away suggests this may be a read error. The chain combines TRBV7-9 with TRBJ2-1; 12 positions agree with TRBD2. The CDR3 runs 15 residues. Per the germline V gene, CDR1 is SEHNR and CDR2 is FQNEAQ (reference sequence). V trimming: 5 bases; J trimming: 9 bases; junction bases outside the gene matches: 8. DNA of the CDR3: TGTGCCAGCAGCAAACTAGCGGGGGGAGCAGTTGAGCAGTTCTTC. Translated: CASSKLAGGAVEQFF.

The chain links TRBV7-9 to TRBJ2-3; 10 bases map to TRBD1. The V and J ends lost 5 bases and 5 bases, in that order; junction bases with no gene match: 16. The CDR3 contains 18 residues. Germline V lookup: CDR1 SEHNR, CDR2 FQNEAQ (reference sequence). CDR3 DNA sequence: TGTGCCAGCAGCCCGGACCCTCAGACAGGGGGCGGTCAAGATACGCAGTATTTT. This codes for CASSPDPQTGGGQDTQYF.

This clonotype was detected a few times. J is TRBJ2-1 and V is TRBV9; 8 bases agree with TRBD1. J was trimmed by 4 bases and V by 0 bases; bases with no gene match: 3. This CDR3 spans 15 amino acids. Germline CDR1 SGDLS, CDR2 YYNGEE. CDR3 protein: CASSVGQGMYNEQFF. The CDR3 bases are TGTGCCAGCAGCGTAGGACAGGGGATGTACAATGAGCAGTTCTTC.

This clonotype has just a few counts. The rearrangement links TRBV6-1 to TRBJ2-3; 13 nucleotides align to TRBD2. With V trimmed by 3 bases and J by 4 bases, 1 base remained unmatched. Per germline, CDR1 MNHNS and CDR2 SASEGT. This CDR3 spans 15 amino acids. CDR3: CASSDTSGGADTQYF. CDR3 coding DNA: TGTGCCAGCAGTGACACTAGCGGGGGGGCAGATACGCAGTATTTT.

This clonotype has a handful of counts. This chain uses TRBV30 with TRBJ2-1; D may correspond to TRBD1 or TRBD2 (6 bases each). The CDR3 is made up of 14 amino acids. Trimming removed 0 bases from V and 2 bases from J, with 8 bases in between. Germline loops: CDR1 GTSNPN, CDR2 SVGIG (reference sequence). This CDR3 is CAWSVEGAYNEQFF. The CDR3 nucleotides are TGTGCCTGGAGTGTGGAGGGGGCCTACAATGAGCAGTTCTTC.

This clonotype was recorded many times. The J gene is TRBJ2-1, the V gene TRBV29-1; D gene unclear. V dropped 5 bases and J dropped 1 base, with 15 bases sitting between them. The CDR3 has 15 residues. The germline gives CDR1 SQVTM, CDR2 ANQGSEA. In DNA form, the CDR3 reads TGCAGCGTTACTGACATTTTAGGGTCCTACAATGAGCAGTTCTTC. Translated: CSVTDILGSYNEQFF.